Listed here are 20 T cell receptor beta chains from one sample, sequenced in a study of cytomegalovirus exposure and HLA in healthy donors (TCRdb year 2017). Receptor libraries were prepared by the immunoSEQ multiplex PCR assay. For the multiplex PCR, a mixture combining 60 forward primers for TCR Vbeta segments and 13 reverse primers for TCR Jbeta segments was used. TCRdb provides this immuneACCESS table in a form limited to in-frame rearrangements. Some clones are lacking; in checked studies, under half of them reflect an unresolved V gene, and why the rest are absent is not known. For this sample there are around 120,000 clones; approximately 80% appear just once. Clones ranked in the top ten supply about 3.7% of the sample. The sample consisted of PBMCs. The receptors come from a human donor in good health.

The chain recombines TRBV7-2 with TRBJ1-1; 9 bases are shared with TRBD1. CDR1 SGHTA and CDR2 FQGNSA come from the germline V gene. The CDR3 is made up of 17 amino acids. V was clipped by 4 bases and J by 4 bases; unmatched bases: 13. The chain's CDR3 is CASSSTGGYAPSTEAFF. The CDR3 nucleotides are TGTGCCAGCAGCTCTACAGGGGGCTACGCTCCGAGCACTGAAGCTTTCTTT. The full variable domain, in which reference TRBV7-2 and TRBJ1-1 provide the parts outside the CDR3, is GAGVSQSPSNKVTEKGKDVELRCDPISGHTALYWYRQSLGQGLEFLIYFQGNSAPDKSGLPSDRFSAERTGGSVSTLTIQRTQQEDSAVYLCASSSTGGYAPSTEAFFGQGTRLTVV.

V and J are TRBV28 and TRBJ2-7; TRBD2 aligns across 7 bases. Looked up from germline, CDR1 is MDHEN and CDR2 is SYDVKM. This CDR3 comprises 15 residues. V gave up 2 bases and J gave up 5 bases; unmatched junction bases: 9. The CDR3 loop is CASSLPAAGEDEQYF. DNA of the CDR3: TGTGCCAGCAGTTTACCCGCCGCGGGAGAGGACGAGCAGTACTTC.

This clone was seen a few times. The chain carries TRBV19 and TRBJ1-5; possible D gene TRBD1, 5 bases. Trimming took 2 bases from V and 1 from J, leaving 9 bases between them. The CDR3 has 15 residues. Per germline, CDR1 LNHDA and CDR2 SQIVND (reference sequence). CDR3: CASSISGGSNQPQHF. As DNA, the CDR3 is TGTGCCAGTAGTATATCCGGGGGGAGCAATCAGCCCCAGCATTTT.

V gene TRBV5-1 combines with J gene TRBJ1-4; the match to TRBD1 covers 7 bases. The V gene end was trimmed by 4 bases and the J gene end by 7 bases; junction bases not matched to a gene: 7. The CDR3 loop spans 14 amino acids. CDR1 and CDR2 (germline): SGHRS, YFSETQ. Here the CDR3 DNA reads TGCGCCAGCAGCCCCTCGACAGGGCCTGAAAAACTGTTTTTT. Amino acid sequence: CASSPSTGPEKLFF.

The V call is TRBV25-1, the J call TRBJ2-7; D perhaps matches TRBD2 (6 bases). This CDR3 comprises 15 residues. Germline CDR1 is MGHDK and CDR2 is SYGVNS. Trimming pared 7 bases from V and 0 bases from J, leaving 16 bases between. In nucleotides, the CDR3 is TGTGCCAGCACCCCCCCCGGGGGAAACTCCTACGAGCAGTACTTC. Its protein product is CASTPPGGNSYEQYF.

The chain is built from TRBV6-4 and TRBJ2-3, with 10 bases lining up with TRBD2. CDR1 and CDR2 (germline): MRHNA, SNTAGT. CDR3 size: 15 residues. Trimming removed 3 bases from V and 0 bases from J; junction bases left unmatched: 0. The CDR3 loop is CASSEAGGSTDTQYF. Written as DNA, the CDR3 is TGTGCCAGCAGTGAAGCGGGAGGGAGCACAGATACGCAGTATTTT.

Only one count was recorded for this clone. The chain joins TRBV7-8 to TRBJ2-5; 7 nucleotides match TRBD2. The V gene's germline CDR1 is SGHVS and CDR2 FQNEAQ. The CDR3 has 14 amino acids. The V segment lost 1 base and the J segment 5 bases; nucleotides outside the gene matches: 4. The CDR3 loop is CASSLVGGGETQYF. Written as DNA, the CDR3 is TGTGCCAGCAGCTTAGTTGGGGGAGGGGAGACCCAGTACTTC. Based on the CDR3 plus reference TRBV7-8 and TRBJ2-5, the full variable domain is GAGVSQSPRYKVAKRGQDVALRCDPISGHVSLFWYQQALGQGPEFLTYFQNEAQLDKSGLPSDRFFAERPEGSVSTLKIQRTQQEDSAVYLCASSLVGGGETQYFGPGTRLLVL.

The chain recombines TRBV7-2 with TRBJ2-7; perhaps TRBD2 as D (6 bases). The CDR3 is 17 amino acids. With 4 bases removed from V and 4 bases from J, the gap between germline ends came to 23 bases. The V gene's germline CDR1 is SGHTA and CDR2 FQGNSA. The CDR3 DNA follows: TGTGCCAGCAGCTCCTCGGTAGGGGCGGGGATTGGTTACGAGCAGTACTTC. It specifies CASSSSVGAGIGYEQYF.

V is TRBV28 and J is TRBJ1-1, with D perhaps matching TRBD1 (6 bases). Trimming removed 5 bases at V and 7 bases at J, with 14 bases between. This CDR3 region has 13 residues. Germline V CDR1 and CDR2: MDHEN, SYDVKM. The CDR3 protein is CASSIQGAVEAFF. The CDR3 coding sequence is TGTGCCAGCAGTATACAGGGTGCGGTTGAAGCTTTCTTT.

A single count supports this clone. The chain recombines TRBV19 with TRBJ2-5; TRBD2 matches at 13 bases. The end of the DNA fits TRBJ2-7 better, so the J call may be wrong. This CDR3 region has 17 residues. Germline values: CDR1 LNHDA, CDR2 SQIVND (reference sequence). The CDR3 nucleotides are TGTGCCAGTAGTATAGGTGGGGGACTAGCGGGACCCTACGAGCAGTACTTC. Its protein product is CASSIGGGLAGPYEQYF.

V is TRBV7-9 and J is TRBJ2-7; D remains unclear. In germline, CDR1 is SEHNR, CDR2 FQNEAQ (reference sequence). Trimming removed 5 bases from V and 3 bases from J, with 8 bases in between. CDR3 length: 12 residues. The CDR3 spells CASSRGLYEQYF. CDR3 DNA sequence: TGTGCCAGCAGCCGCGGCCTCTACGAGCAGTACTTC.

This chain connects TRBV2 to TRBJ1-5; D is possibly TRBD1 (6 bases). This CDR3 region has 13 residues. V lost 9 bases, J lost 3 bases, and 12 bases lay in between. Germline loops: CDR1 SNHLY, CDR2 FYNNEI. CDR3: CASHRDPNQPQHF. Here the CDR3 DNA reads TGTGCCAGTCACAGGGACCCCAATCAGCCCCAGCATTTT.

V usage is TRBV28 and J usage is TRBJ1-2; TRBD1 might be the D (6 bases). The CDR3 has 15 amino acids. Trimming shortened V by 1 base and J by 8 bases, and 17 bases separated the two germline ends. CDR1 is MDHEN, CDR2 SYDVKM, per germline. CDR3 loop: CASSLSITGTKGYTF. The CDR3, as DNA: TGTGCCAGCAGTTTATCCATCACCGGGACAAAAGGCTACACCTTC.

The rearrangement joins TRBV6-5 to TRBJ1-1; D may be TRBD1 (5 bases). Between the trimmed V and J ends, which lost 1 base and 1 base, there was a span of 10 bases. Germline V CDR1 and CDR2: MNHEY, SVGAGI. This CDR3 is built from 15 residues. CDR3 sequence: CASSYYAGWNTEAFF. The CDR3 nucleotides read TGTGCCAGCAGTTACTATGCAGGGTGGAACACTGAAGCTTTCTTT.

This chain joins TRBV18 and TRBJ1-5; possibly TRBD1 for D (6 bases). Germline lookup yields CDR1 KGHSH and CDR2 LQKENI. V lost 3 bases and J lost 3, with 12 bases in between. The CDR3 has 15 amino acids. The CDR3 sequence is CASSPGAGVNQPQHF. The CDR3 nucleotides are TGTGCCAGCTCACCGGGGGCGGGGGTCAATCAGCCCCAGCATTTT.

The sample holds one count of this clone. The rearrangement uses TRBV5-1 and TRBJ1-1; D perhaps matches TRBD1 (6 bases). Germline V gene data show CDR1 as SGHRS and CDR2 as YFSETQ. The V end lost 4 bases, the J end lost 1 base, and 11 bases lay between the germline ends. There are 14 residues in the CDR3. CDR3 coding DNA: TGCGCCAGCAGCCCCGTGACAGGGAACACTGAAGCTTTCTTT. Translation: CASSPVTGNTEAFF.

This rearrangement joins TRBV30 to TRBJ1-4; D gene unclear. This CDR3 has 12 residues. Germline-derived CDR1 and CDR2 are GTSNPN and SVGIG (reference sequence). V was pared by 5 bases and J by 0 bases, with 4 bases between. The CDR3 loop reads CAWEATNEKLFF. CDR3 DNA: TGTGCCTGGGAGGCAACTAATGAAAAACTGTTTTTT.

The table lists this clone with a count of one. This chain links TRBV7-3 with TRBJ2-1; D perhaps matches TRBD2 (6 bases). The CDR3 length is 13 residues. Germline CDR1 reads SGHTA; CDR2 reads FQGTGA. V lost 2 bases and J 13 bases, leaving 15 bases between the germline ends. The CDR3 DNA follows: TGTGCCAGCAGCTTAGAGGTGGCGGGACCTCAGTTCTTC. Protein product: CASSLEVAGPQFF.

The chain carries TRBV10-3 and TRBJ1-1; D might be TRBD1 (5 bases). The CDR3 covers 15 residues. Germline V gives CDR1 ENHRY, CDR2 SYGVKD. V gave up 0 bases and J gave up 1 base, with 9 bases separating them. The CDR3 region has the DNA TGTGCCATCAGTGAGTCCACAGGCTGGAACACTGAAGCTTTCTTT. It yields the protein CAISESTGWNTEAFF.

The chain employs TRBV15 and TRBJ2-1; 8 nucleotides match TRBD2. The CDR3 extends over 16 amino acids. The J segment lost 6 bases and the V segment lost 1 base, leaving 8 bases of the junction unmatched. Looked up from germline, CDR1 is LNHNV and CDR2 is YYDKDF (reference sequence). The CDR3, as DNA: TGTGCCACCAGCAGAGGCCTTACTAGCGGCAGCAATGAGCAGTTCTTC. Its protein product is CATSRGLTSGSNEQFF.